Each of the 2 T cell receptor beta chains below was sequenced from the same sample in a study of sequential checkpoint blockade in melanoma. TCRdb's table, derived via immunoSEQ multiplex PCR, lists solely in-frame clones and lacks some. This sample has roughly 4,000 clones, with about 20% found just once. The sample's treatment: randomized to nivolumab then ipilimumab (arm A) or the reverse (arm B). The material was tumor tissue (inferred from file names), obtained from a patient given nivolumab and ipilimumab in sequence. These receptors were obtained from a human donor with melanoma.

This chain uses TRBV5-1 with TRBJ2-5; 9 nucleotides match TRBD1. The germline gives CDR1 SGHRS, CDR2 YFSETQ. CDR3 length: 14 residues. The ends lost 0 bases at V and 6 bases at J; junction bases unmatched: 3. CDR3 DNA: TGCGCCAGCAGCTTGGCGGGACAGGGACAGACCCAGTACTTC. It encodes CASSLAGQGQTQYF. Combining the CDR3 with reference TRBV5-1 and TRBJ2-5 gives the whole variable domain KAGVTQTPRYLIKTRGQQVTLSCSPISGHRSVSWYQQTPGQGLQFLFEYFSETQRNKGNFPGRFSGRQFSNSRSEMNVSTLELGDSALYLCASSLAGQGQTQYFGPGTRLLVL.

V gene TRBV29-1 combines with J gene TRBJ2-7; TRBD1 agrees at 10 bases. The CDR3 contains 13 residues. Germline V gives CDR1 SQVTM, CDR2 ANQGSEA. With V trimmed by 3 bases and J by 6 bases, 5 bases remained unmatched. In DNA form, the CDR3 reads TGCAGCGTTGAGGACAGGACAGGGGGCGAGCAGTACTTC. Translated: CSVEDRTGGEQYF.